What follows are 18 T cell receptor beta chains derived from one specimen sequenced in a study of T cell responses to AZD1222 COVID-19 vaccine. TCRdb's copy holds only in-frame clones and misses some; the assay was immunoSEQ multiplex PCR. The table shows 100,000 to 130,000 clones, with 70% to 90% occurring only once. The specimen comprised peripheral blood, sampled 28 days after the second AZD1222 dose. The receptor source for this set is an adult who received the AZD1222 COVID-19 vaccine.

The J gene is TRBJ2-5, the V gene TRBV3-1 (or the pseudogene TRBV3-2), with TRBD2 matching over 8 bases. The CDR3 is 17 amino acids. The junction had 8 bases not matched to a gene; V was cut back by 1 base and J by 1 base. From germline, CDR1 is LGHDT and CDR2 YNNKEL (reference sequence). CDR3 DNA sequence: TGTGCCAGCAGCCAAGCAACCGGGGGGGAATCCCAAGAGACCCAGTACTTC. This translates into CASSQATGGESQETQYF.

V gene TRBV29-1 combines with J gene TRBJ2-2; 7 bases are a match to TRBD1. From germline, CDR1 is SQVTM and CDR2 ANQGSEA. V gave up 6 bases and J gave up 4 bases; unmatched junction bases: 5. The CDR3 is 13 residues long. CDR3 in amino acids: CSVQTGTTGELFF. In DNA form, the CDR3 reads TGCAGCGTCCAGACAGGGACCACCGGGGAGCTGTTTTTT.

This chain uses TRBV6-5 with TRBJ2-7, with a weak D call TRBD2 (5 bases). Trimming removed 5 bases at V and 2 bases at J, with 16 bases between. CDR3 length: 15 amino acids. Germline values: CDR1 MNHEY, CDR2 SVGAGI. CDR3 in amino acids: CASSLGGSKAYEQYF. The CDR3 DNA is TGTGCCAGCAGTCTTGGAGGTAGCAAAGCCTACGAGCAGTACTTC.

The J gene is TRBJ2-2, the V gene TRBV9, with 9 bases fitting TRBD1. Looked up from germline, CDR1 is SGDLS and CDR2 is YYNGEE. The V segment lost 4 bases and the J segment 5 bases; nucleotides outside the gene matches: 9. The length of the CDR3 is 16 residues. As DNA, the CDR3 is TGTGCCAGCAGCAAAGGGGGACAGGGCCGGACCGGGGAGCTGTTTTTT. Amino acid sequence: CASSKGGQGRTGELFF. Combining the CDR3 with reference TRBV9 and TRBJ2-2 gives the whole variable domain DSGVTQTPKHLITATGQRVTLRCSPRSGDLSVYWYQQSLDQGLQFLIQYYNGEERAKGNILERFSAQQFPDLHSELNLSSLELGDSALYFCASSKGGQGRTGELFFGEGSRLTVL.

This clone was found once. This same CDR3 is encoded by further DNA sequences in the sample. This chain connects TRBV30 to TRBJ2-1, with 7 bases aligning to TRBD2. The CDR3 runs 15 residues. CDR1 GTSNPN and CDR2 SVGIG come from the germline V gene (reference sequence). The J segment lost 1 base and the V segment lost 0 bases, leaving 3 bases of the junction unmatched. CDR3 nucleotide sequence: TGTGCCTGGAGTGTACGCGGGGGATCCTACAATGAGCAGTTCTTC. Translated: CAWSVRGGSYNEQFF.

This clone has only a few counts. The J gene is TRBJ1-6, the V gene TRBV10-3; D ambiguous. Germline V gene data show CDR1 as ENHRY and CDR2 as SYGVKD. Trimming left V 6 bases short and J 10 bases short, with 10 bases between. This CDR3 contains 12 residues. The CDR3 region has the DNA TGTGCCATCAGGACCCTCGAATCACCCCTCCACTTT. It is translated as CAIRTLESPLHF.

The chain carries TRBV13 and TRBJ2-7, with 7 bases lining up with TRBD1. V was pared by 4 bases and J by 2 bases, with 5 bases of the junction left unmatched. This CDR3 comprises 14 residues. Germline values: CDR1 PRHDT, CDR2 FYEKMQ (reference sequence). In DNA form, the CDR3 reads TGTGCCAGCAGCTCGATGGGACAGCCCTACGAGCAGTACTTC. This codes for CASSSMGQPYEQYF.

The J gene is TRBJ2-3, the V gene TRBV5-1; D not certain. Trimming took 0 bases from V and 0 from J, leaving 5 bases between them. Germline CDR1 and CDR2: SGHRS and YFSETQ. The CDR3 contains 14 residues. The CDR3 nucleotides read TGCGCCAGCAGCTTGGAACCAAGCACAGATACGCAGTATTTT. Protein product: CASSLEPSTDTQYF.

The chain has TRBV7-9 and TRBJ1-2, with a possible D match to TRBD1 (5 bases). Germline lookup yields CDR1 SEHNR and CDR2 FQNEAQ (reference sequence). The CDR3 has 15 residues. V lost 0 bases and J 5 bases, leaving 13 bases between the germline ends. The CDR3 region has the DNA TGTGCCAGCAGCTTAGCAGGGGAAATAGAGTATGGCTACACCTTC. Amino acids: CASSLAGEIEYGYTF.

This clone showed up just a few times. This chain connects TRBV5-1 to TRBJ2-7, with a possible D match to TRBD2 (6 bases). Per the germline V gene, CDR1 is SGHRS and CDR2 is YFSETQ. This CDR3 contains 13 residues. Trimming cost V 4 bases and J 7 bases, with 15 bases left between them. For the CDR3, the DNA is TGCGCCAGCAGCCCGGGACTCGAAGGGGAGCAGTACTTC. This encodes CASSPGLEGEQYF.

The chain has TRBV5-1 and TRBJ1-4; 10 bases are a match to TRBD1. Losses at the gene ends were 3 bases for V and 10 bases for J; bases not matched to a gene: 9. There are 15 residues in the CDR3. Germline V gene lookup returns CDR1 SGHRS and CDR2 YFSETQ. In DNA, the CDR3 is TGCGCCAGCAGCTCACCGGGACAGGGGAGAGGAAAACTGTTTTTT. As protein: CASSSPGQGRGKLFF. The full variable domain, in which reference TRBV5-1 and TRBJ1-4 provide the parts outside the CDR3, is KAGVTQTPRYLIKTRGQQVTLSCSPISGHRSVSWYQQTPGQGLQFLFEYFSETQRNKGNFPGRFSGRQFSNSRSEMNVSTLELGDSALYLCASSSPGQGRGKLFFGSGTQLSVL.

J is TRBJ2-5 and V is TRBV7-8; 8 bases match TRBD1. CDR3 size: 14 residues. Germline loops: CDR1 SGHVS, CDR2 FQNEAQ. Germline trimming cut 5 bases from V and 1 base from J; bases unmatched to any gene: 3. The CDR3 region has the DNA TGTGCCAGCAGCACGCAGGGGGCCCAAGAGACCCAGTACTTC. Amino acid sequence: CASSTQGAQETQYF.

The V gene is TRBV19, the J gene TRBJ1-5, with a weak D call TRBD1 (6 bases). This CDR3 is built from 13 residues. From germline, CDR1 is LNHDA and CDR2 SQIVND (reference sequence). Between the trimmed V and J ends, which lost 3 bases and 8 bases, there was a span of 11 bases. This CDR3 reads CASSIANREPQHF. CDR3 bases: TGTGCCAGTAGTATCGCCAACAGGGAGCCCCAGCATTTT.

This sequence joins TRBV11-2 and TRBJ2-1; either TRBD1 or TRBD2 may supply D (5 bases each). CDR1 is SGHAT, CDR2 FQNNGV, per germline. This CDR3 is built from 13 residues. V lost 4 bases and J 11 bases, leaving 15 bases between the germline ends. The chain's CDR3 is CASSSRTGQQQFF. The DNA of the CDR3 is TGTGCCAGCAGCTCCCGAACGGGGCAGCAGCAGTTCTTC.

This chain uses TRBV19 with TRBJ1-5, with D perhaps matching TRBD1 (5 bases). The germline CDR1 and CDR2 sequences are LNHDA and SQIVND (reference sequence). Trimming cost V 0 bases and J 6 bases, with 9 bases left between them. The CDR3 length is 14 residues. The CDR3 coding sequence is TGTGCCAGTAGTATAGATAAGGGGCCTCAGCCCCAGCATTTT. Encoded protein: CASSIDKGPQPQHF.

The chain joins TRBV5-1 to TRBJ2-7, with D perhaps matching TRBD1 (5 bases). The CDR3 is 15 residues long. The V and J ends lost 4 bases and 2 bases respectively, with 16 bases between them. The germline CDR1 and CDR2 sequences are SGHRS and YFSETQ. The CDR3 region has the DNA TGCGCCAGCAGCGATAACAGGCTTGGTGCCTACGAGCAGTACTTC. Its translation: CASSDNRLGAYEQYF.

This clone has a single count. The CDR3 coding sequence is TGTGCCAGCAGCCTCCAACAGCGCGGACAGGGGTACGAGCAGTACTTC. It specifies CASSLQQRGQGYEQYF. The rearrangement uses TRBV11-2 and TRBJ2-7; 9 bases are shared with TRBD1. The CDR3 is 16 residues long. Germline V gives CDR1 SGHAT, CDR2 FQNNGV. Trimming removed 5 bases from V and 4 bases from J; junction bases left unmatched: 12.

This rearrangement joins TRBV5-4 to TRBJ2-1; 10 bases are shared with TRBD2. Germline V lookup: CDR1 SGHNT, CDR2 YYREEE (reference sequence). There are 15 residues in the CDR3. V lost 4 bases to trimming and J lost 6 bases; unmatched junction nucleotides: 7. CDR3 in DNA: TGTGCCAGCAGCCCCAGCGGGGGGGCCGGCAATGAGCAGTTCTTC. Encoded protein: CASSPSGGAGNEQFF.